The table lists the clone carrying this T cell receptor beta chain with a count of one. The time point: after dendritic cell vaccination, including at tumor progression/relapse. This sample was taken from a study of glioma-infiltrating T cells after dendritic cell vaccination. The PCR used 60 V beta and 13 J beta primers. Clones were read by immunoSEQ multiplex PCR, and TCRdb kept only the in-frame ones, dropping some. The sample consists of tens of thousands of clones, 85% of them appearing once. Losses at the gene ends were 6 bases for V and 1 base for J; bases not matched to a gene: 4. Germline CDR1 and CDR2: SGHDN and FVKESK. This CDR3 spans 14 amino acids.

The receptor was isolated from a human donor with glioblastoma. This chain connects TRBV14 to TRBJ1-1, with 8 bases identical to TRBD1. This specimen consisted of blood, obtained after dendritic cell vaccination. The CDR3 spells CASRAGTGNTEAFF. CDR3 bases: TGTGCCAGCAGGGCAGGGACAGGGAACACTGAAGCTTTCTTT.